One and the same sample provided the 21 T cell receptor beta chains below, sequenced in a study of technical replicates of blood from several donors. Assay used: immunoSEQ multiplex PCR; TCRdb lists only in-frame clones, some missing. The table has 66,000 or so clones, 85% to 90% seen once. The sequencing sample was made of PBMCs. The receptors stem from a human donor in good health. Some clones in this sample may be carry-over from other donors' samples.

J is TRBJ2-7 and V is TRBV10-1; TRBD1 aligns across 11 bases. The CDR3 is 12 amino acids. Unmatched junction bases numbered 3, after V lost 8 bases and J lost 6 bases. Germline CDR1 is WNHNN and CDR2 is SYGVQD (reference sequence). CDR3 in amino acids: CASGQGATEQYF. The CDR3 DNA sequence: TGCGCCAGCGGACAGGGGGCGACCGAGCAGTACTTC.

The chain carries TRBV25-1 and TRBJ2-5; 8 bases are shared with TRBD2. The V gene's germline CDR1 is MGHDK and CDR2 SYGVNS. The CDR3 is made up of 15 amino acids. With V trimmed by 5 bases and J by 1 base, 6 bases remained unmatched. Written as DNA, the CDR3 is TGTGCCAGCAGTTTAGTAGCGGGACCCCAAGAGACCCAGTACTTC. Amino acid sequence: CASSLVAGPQETQYF.

V and J are TRBV2 and TRBJ1-1; D call uncertain. Germline CDR1 SNHLY, CDR2 FYNNEI. This CDR3 has 13 residues. Trimming cost V 5 bases and J 1 base, with 8 bases left between them. In DNA form, the CDR3 reads TGTGCCAGCAGTATAACAGCGAACACTGAAGCTTTCTTT. Translating gives CASSITANTEAFF.

The chain uses TRBV5-1 and TRBJ2-7; D uncertain. The CDR3 loop spans 13 amino acids. Germline loops: CDR1 SGHRS, CDR2 YFSETQ. Trimming cost V 0 bases and J 7 bases, with 11 bases left between them. CDR3 DNA: TGCGCCAGCAGCTTGGCACCCCCCAGGGAGCAGTACTTC. Protein: CASSLAPPREQYF.

This clone has more than one count but fewer than ten. The chain joins TRBV5-1 to TRBJ1-1; D is uncertain. The CDR3 consists of 13 residues. Germline V lookup: CDR1 SGHRS, CDR2 YFSETQ. Trimming removed 2 bases from V and 4 bases from J, with 9 bases in between. The CDR3 DNA reads TGCGCCAGCAGCTTTACTGGTCCCACTGAAGCTTTCTTT. This codes for CASSFTGPTEAFF.

The J gene is TRBJ1-2, the V gene TRBV5-5; 11 bases are shared with TRBD1. This CDR3 spans 16 amino acids. J gave up 6 bases and V 5 bases, and 12 bases lay outside the gene matches. Germline assignment: CDR1 SGHKS and CDR2 YYEKEE (reference sequence). Here the CDR3 reads CASRQDRGPVYDGYTF. The CDR3 region has the DNA TGTGCCAGCAGACAGGACAGGGGGCCCGTATATGATGGCTACACCTTC.

This sequence joins TRBV5-4 and TRBJ2-7; 10 positions agree with TRBD2. CDR3 size: 16 residues. Germline values: CDR1 SGHNT, CDR2 YYREEE (reference sequence). After removal of 4 bases from V and 7 bases from J, the junction contained 14 bases not matched to a gene. The DNA of the CDR3 is TGTGCCAGCAGCCCGCCGGCACTAGCGGGGCAGTATGAGCAGTACTTC. Translated: CASSPPALAGQYEQYF.

A single count supports this clone. This sequence joins TRBV5-6 and TRBJ2-7; possible D gene TRBD1, 5 bases. V was pared by 0 bases and J by 2 bases, with 12 bases between. Germline V gene lookup returns CDR1 SGHDT and CDR2 YYEEEE. This CDR3 has 15 residues. The CDR3 DNA reads TGTGCCAGCAGCTTGGTAGGGGTCCAGCCCTACGAGCAGTACTTC. It encodes CASSLVGVQPYEQYF. The full variable domain, rest sourced from reference TRBV5-6 and TRBJ2-7, is DAGVTQSPTHLIKTRGQQVTLRCSPKSGHDTVSWYQQALGQGPQFIFQYYEEEERQRGNFPDRFSGHQFPNYSSELNVNALLLGDSALYLCASSLVGVQPYEQYFGPGTRLTVT.

The chain combines TRBV7-9 with TRBJ1-3; D might be TRBD1 (5 bases). Per germline, CDR1 SEHNR and CDR2 FQNEAQ (reference sequence). This CDR3 is 13 amino acids long. The ends were cut back, 10 bases at V and 5 bases at J, with 15 bases in the middle. Written as DNA, the CDR3 is TGTGCCACGGAGGGGCAGACTAGAAACACCATATATTTT. This gives the protein CATEGQTRNTIYF.

V usage is TRBV2 and J usage is TRBJ2-7; tentative D call: TRBD2 (6 bases). Between the trimmed V and J ends, which lost 0 bases and 7 bases, there was a span of 10 bases. Germline V gene data show CDR1 as SNHLY and CDR2 as FYNNEI. This CDR3 has 13 residues. CDR3 residues: CASSEARAGEQYF. CDR3 nucleotides: TGTGCCAGCAGTGAAGCCCGTGCGGGGGAGCAGTACTTC.

V usage is TRBV11-2 and J usage is TRBJ2-7, with 7 bases fitting TRBD1. This CDR3 is 15 amino acids long. The junction had 9 bases not matched to a gene; V was cut back by 5 bases and J by 2 bases. Germline lookup yields CDR1 SGHAT and CDR2 FQNNGV. The CDR3 reads CASSQIAGTAYEQYF. The CDR3 nucleotides are TGTGCCAGCAGCCAGATTGCAGGGACAGCCTACGAGCAGTACTTC.

The rearrangement links TRBV6-4 to TRBJ2-3, with 10 bases fitting TRBD1. Germline CDR1 reads MRHNA; CDR2 reads SNTAGT. The V gene end was trimmed by 3 bases and the J gene end by 0 bases; junction bases not matched to a gene: 3. The CDR3 totals 16 residues. The DNA of the CDR3 is TGTGCCAGCAGTGAGACAGGGGGCGGGAGCACAGATACGCAGTATTTT. This codes for CASSETGGGSTDTQYF.

V and J are TRBV5-1 and TRBJ2-3; TRBD2 agrees at 9 bases. Germline values: CDR1 SGHRS, CDR2 YFSETQ. The CDR3 runs to 15 residues. J was trimmed by 6 bases and V by 7 bases; bases with no gene match: 12. The CDR3 region is CASSSGGGAADTQYF. The DNA for the CDR3 is TGCGCCAGCTCGTCCGGCGGGGGGGCAGCGGATACGCAGTATTTT. Full variable domain (missing parts from reference TRBV5-1 and TRBJ2-3): KAGVTQTPRYLIKTRGQQVTLSCSPISGHRSVSWYQQTPGQGLQFLFEYFSETQRNKGNFPGRFSGRQFSNSRSEMNVSTLELGDSALYLCASSSGGGAADTQYFGPGTRLTVL.

In its sample, this clone was seen many times. V usage is TRBV6-1 and J usage is TRBJ2-7; perhaps TRBD2 as D (6 bases). CDR1 and CDR2 from the germline V gene are MNHNS and SASEGT. The CDR3 consists of 14 residues. With 1 base removed from V and 2 bases from J, the gap between germline ends came to 9 bases. CDR3 DNA sequence: TGTGCCAGCAGTGAAGGGGGGGAAGCCTACGAGCAGTACTTC. This gives the protein CASSEGGEAYEQYF.

The chain carries TRBV5-4 and TRBJ1-1, with 7 bases identical to TRBD1. V lost 5 bases and J lost 5; bases outside the gene matches: 12. The CDR3 is 15 amino acids. Germline V gene lookup returns CDR1 SGHNT and CDR2 YYREEE (reference sequence). CDR3 amino acids: CASSPSRGQRTEAFF. In DNA form, the CDR3 reads TGTGCCAGCAGTCCCTCCCGGGGACAGCGGACTGAAGCTTTCTTT.

This clone appeared once. The V gene is TRBV7-6, the J gene TRBJ2-3; 7 nucleotides match TRBD2. This CDR3 has 15 residues. The germline CDR1 and CDR2 sequences are SGHVS and FNYEAQ. After removal of 4 bases from V and 2 bases from J, the junction contained 6 bases not matched to a gene. The CDR3 is CASSSSGTITDTQYF. DNA of the CDR3: TGTGCCAGCAGCTCATCCGGGACTATCACAGATACGCAGTATTTT.

V and J are TRBV20-1 and TRBJ2-6; TRBD1 matches at 7 bases. The V gene end was trimmed by 4 bases and the J gene end by 15 bases; junction bases not matched to a gene: 6. The length of the CDR3 is 11 residues. Germline lookup yields CDR1 DFQATT and CDR2 SNEGSKA (reference sequence). For the CDR3, the DNA is TGCAGTGCTATCCAGACAGGGACCCTGACTTTC. It translates to CSAIQTGTLTF.

V gene TRBV7-8 combines with J gene TRBJ2-7, with 9 bases fitting TRBD2. Germline trimming cut 4 bases from V and 4 bases from J; bases unmatched to any gene: 5. The CDR3 is 14 amino acids. Germline values: CDR1 SGHVS, CDR2 FQNEAQ. The CDR3 loop reads CASSSVAGVYEQYF. For the CDR3, the DNA is TGTGCCAGCAGCTCGGTAGCGGGAGTTTACGAGCAGTACTTC.

This clone was detected only once. The CDR3 DNA is TGCAGCGTTCGACTTGACTCGAACACCGGGGAGCTGTTTTTT. Its protein is CSVRLDSNTGELFF. The chain recombines TRBV29-1 with TRBJ2-2; D gene uncertain. This CDR3 comprises 14 residues. Germline CDR1 SQVTM, CDR2 ANQGSEA. Trimming took off 5 bases at V and 0 bases at J, with 10 bases between the two ends.

The chain uses TRBV7-5 and TRBJ2-1; the table calls TRBD2, which could not be checked here. TRBV7-5 is a pseudogene locus. The CDR3 runs 15 residues. The CDR3 here is CARSLTRLAIHEQFF. CDR3 sequence (DNA): TGTGCCAGAAGCTTAACGAGACTAGCGATCCATGAGCAGTTCTTC.

The CDR3 region has the DNA TGTGCCAGCAGCCCTCAGGGACAGGGATTCTATGGCTACACCTTC. Protein sequence: CASSPQGQGFYGYTF. The chain joins TRBV5-5 to TRBJ1-2; 9 bases map to TRBD1. J lost 4 bases, V lost 4 bases, and 8 bases had no gene match. Looked up from germline, CDR1 is SGHKS and CDR2 is YYEKEE (reference sequence). The CDR3 has 15 residues.